The 21 T cell receptor beta chains given below trace back to one sample, sequenced in a study of T cells in women clearing cervical HPV infection. Assay used: immunoSEQ multiplex PCR; TCRdb lists only in-frame clones, some missing. This repertoire includes tens of thousands of clones. The sequencing sample was made of blood buffy coat. These receptors were taken from a woman between 18 and 75 years old with a cervical HPV16 infection that either progressed to CIN3+ or cleared (not recorded which).

In regard to this clone: The missing CDR3 end, 3 residues past where the read stops, is filled in from the germline J gene. The genes are TRBV20-1 and TRBJ2-1; TRBD2 matches 9 bases. Germline V gives CDR1 DFQATT, CDR2 SNEGSKA (reference sequence). The V and J ends lost 5 bases and 6 bases, in that order; junction bases with no gene match: 11. The CDR3 is 15 amino acids. CDR3 sequence reads: CSAPAFSGSANEQFF. The sequenced part of the CDR3 DNA is TGCAGTGCTCCCGCTTTTAGCGGGAGCGCCAATGAG.

On this clone itself: The CDR3 end is not reached by the read, which stops 3 residues before it; the germline J gene fills it in. The chain employs TRBV11-2 and TRBJ1-2; D is uncertain. The V and J ends lost 0 bases and 5 bases respectively, with 10 bases between them. The CDR3 totals 14 residues. Germline values: CDR1 SGHAT, CDR2 FQNNGV. This chain's CDR3 is CASSLDLGSYGYTF. Partial CDR3 DNA: TGTGCCAGCAGCTTAGATTTAGGGTCTTATGGC. Using reference TRBV11-2 and TRBJ1-2 for the parts outside the CDR3, the full variable domain is EAGVAQSPRYKIIEKRQSVAFWCNPISGHATLYWYQQILGQGPKLLIQFQNNGVVDDSQLPKDRFSAERLKGVDSTLKIQPAKLEDSAVYLCASSLDLGSYGYTFGSGTRLTVV.

In regard to this clone: The CDR3 goes on 3 residues after the read ends, and that part is filled in from the germline J gene. The V call is TRBV5-5, the J call TRBJ2-2; D may be TRBD1 or TRBD2 (5 bases each). Trimming cost V 0 bases and J 7 bases, with 13 bases left between them. Germline V CDR1 and CDR2: SGHKS, YYEKEE (reference sequence). There are 15 residues in the CDR3. CDR3 bases read: TGTGCCAGCAGCTTGGGGCCAGGGAGTAGCGGGGAG. Its translation: CASSLGPGSSGE. The CDR3 in its entirety is CASSLGPGSSGELFF.

Of note for this clone: Read coverage stops 3 residues before the CDR3 terminus; the germline J gene supplies the remainder. Other DNA sequences in this specimen translate into the identical CDR3. The chain links TRBV23-1 to TRBJ1-1, with D possibly being TRBD1 (5 bases). TRBV23-1 is classed as an ORF, of uncertain function. This CDR3 is 17 amino acids long. The covered CDR3 bases are TGCGCCAGCAGTCAATCTTCCGGGAGGGGCTGCACAGATACG. This sequence encodes CASSQSSGRGCTDT. In full, the CDR3 reads CASSQSSGRGCTDTAFF.

In regard to this clone: The read ends 3 residues shy of where the CDR3 ends; the end is completed using the germline J gene. The chain links TRBV5-1 to TRBJ2-7; TRBD2 agrees at 7 bases. Losses at the gene ends were 4 bases for V and 1 base for J; bases not matched to a gene: 5. Germline V lookup: CDR1 SGHRS, CDR2 YFSETQ. There are 14 residues in the CDR3. Partial CDR3 DNA: TGCGCCAGCAGCCCCCGGGACTATTCCTACGAG. Amino acid sequence: CASSPRDYSYE. The whole CDR3 is CASSPRDYSYEQYF.

Concerning this clone itself: From the germline J gene comes the end of the CDR3, since the read stops 3 residues before it. The chain is built from TRBV5-4 and TRBJ2-3; 8 bases line up with TRBD2. The germline V gene has CDR1 SGHNT and CDR2 YYREEE (reference sequence). This CDR3 has 13 residues. With 4 bases clipped from V and 5 bases from J, the junction kept 3 bases outside the gene matches. CDR3 loop: CASSGTREDTQYF. The CDR3 bases that were read are TGTGCCAGCAGCGGGACTAGAGAAGATACG.

As regards this clone: The read terminates 3 residues before the CDR3 end, so the remaining end is supplied by the germline J gene. The rearrangement uses TRBV30 and TRBJ1-1, with D hard to call. V gave up 1 base and J gave up 0 bases, with 3 bases separating them. CDR1 is GTSNPN, CDR2 SVGIG, per germline (reference sequence). The CDR3 is 12 amino acids. The CDR3 region is CAWSAVNTEAFF. CDR3 DNA, as far as it was read: TGTGCCTGGAGTGCCGTGAACACTGAA.

Comments on this clone: The read falls 3 residues short of the CDR3 end, and the missing part is taken from the germline J gene. J is TRBJ2-2 and V is TRBV2, with D unresolved. Looked up from germline, CDR1 is SNHLY and CDR2 is FYNNEI. This CDR3 spans 13 amino acids. V lost 8 bases and J 6 bases, leaving 13 bases between the germline ends. CDR3 DNA (partial): TGTGCCAGCCATCGAAGCCGCTCCGGGGAG. As protein: CASHRSRSGE. The whole CDR3 protein reads CASHRSRSGELFF.

In regard to this clone: The read comes to an end 3 residues before the CDR3 does, leaving the germline J gene to fill in the end. The chain recombines TRBV12-3 or TRBV12-4 with TRBJ2-2; the D is unclear. The CDR3 length is 12 residues. Trimming took 5 bases from V and 6 from J, leaving 7 bases between them. CDR3 sequence: CASSPRAGELFF. The sequenced part of the CDR3 DNA is TGTGCCAGCAGTCCCAGAGCCGGGGAG.

Worth noting for this clone: The read halts 3 residues ahead of the CDR3 end, with the missing end drawn from the germline J gene. The gene calls are TRBV20-1 and TRBJ2-1; D is perhaps TRBD2 (5 bases). The CDR3 has 16 amino acids. Germline CDR1 reads DFQATT; CDR2 reads SNEGSKA (reference sequence). V was pared by 0 bases and J by 2 bases, with 14 bases between. CDR3 DNA (partial): TGCAGTGCTAGAGATCCCACTAGTCGGGCCTACAATGAG. It yields the protein CSARDPTSRAYNE. Given in full, the CDR3 is CSARDPTSRAYNEQFF.

CDR3 DNA (partial): TGTGCCAGCAGCTTTCGGACAGGTCTGAACACTGAA. It codes for CASSFRTGLNTE. The whole CDR3 is CASSFRTGLNTEAFF. V is TRBV11-2 and J is TRBJ1-1; 7 bases are shared with TRBD1. With the read ending 3 residues before the CDR3 end, the germline J gene is used to fill in that end. This CDR3 has 15 amino acids. Per the germline V gene, CDR1 is SGHAT and CDR2 is FQNNGV. The V segment lost 3 bases and the J segment 0 bases; nucleotides outside the gene matches: 4.

With regard to this clone: The read is 3 residues too short to cover the CDR3 end, so that end is filled in from the germline J gene. J is TRBJ2-7 and V is TRBV4-1; D might be TRBD1 (5 bases). The CDR3 loop spans 14 amino acids. Trimming removed 4 bases at V and 3 bases at J, with 13 bases between. The germline CDR1 and CDR2 sequences are MGHRA and YSYEKL. The sequenced part of the CDR3 DNA is TGCGCCAGCAGCCCGTCCAGGGAACTCTACGAG. Translating it yields CASSPSRELYE. The CDR3 reads in full as CASSPSRELYEQYF.

Of note for this clone: The read comes to an end 3 residues before the CDR3 does, leaving the germline J gene to fill in the end. The genes are TRBV28 and TRBJ1-1, with a tentative D call TRBD1 (6 bases). Per germline, CDR1 MDHEN and CDR2 SYDVKM. Trimming pared 4 bases from V and 6 bases from J, leaving 18 bases between. The CDR3 covers 15 residues. Partial CDR3 DNA: TGTGCCAGCAGTTCGTTTTCGTCAGGGGTCCCTGAA. Protein sequence: CASSSFSSGVPE. The CDR3 reads in full as CASSSFSSGVPEAFF.

About this clone itself: The read terminates 3 residues ahead of where the CDR3 ends, so the germline J gene completes it. V gene TRBV30 combines with J gene TRBJ2-2, with a possible D match to TRBD1 (6 bases). Germline V gene data show CDR1 as GTSNPN and CDR2 as SVGIG (reference sequence). The germline V and J ends were trimmed by 3 bases and 6 bases, with 26 bases remaining between them. This CDR3 region has 18 residues. The covered CDR3 bases are TGTGCCTGGAGCCCCACTGGGGTTAGGGGGAGAAAAGCCGGGGAG. This codes for CAWSPTGVRGRKAGE. The whole CDR3 region reads CAWSPTGVRGRKAGELFF. The entire variable domain, with the rest obtained from reference TRBV30 and TRBJ2-2, is as follows: SQTIHQWPATLVQPVGSPLSLECTVEGTSNPNLYWYRQAAGRGLQLLFYSVGIGQISSEVPQNLSASRPQDRQFILSSKKLLLSDSGFYLCAWSPTGVRGRKAGELFFGEGSRLTVL.

Concerning this clone: The read halts 3 residues ahead of the CDR3 end, with the missing end drawn from the germline J gene. The chain recombines TRBV18 with TRBJ2-5; no definite D call. Trimming removed 2 bases at V and 4 bases at J, with 5 bases between. Germline V lookup: CDR1 KGHSH, CDR2 LQKENI. This CDR3 spans 12 amino acids. The CDR3: CASSPAGETQYF. The part of the CDR3 DNA that was read is TGTGCCAGCTCACCAGCCGGAGAGACC.

Points on this clone: The CDR3 extends 3 residues past the end of the read, so its final part is completed from the germline J gene. This chain uses TRBV18 with TRBJ2-5; 12 positions agree with TRBD2. CDR1 is KGHSH and CDR2 is LQKENI in the germline V gene. J lost 4 bases, V lost 6 bases, and 12 bases had no gene match. The CDR3 totals 17 residues. The CDR3 bases that were read are TGTGCCAGCTCGCCGACTAGCGGGAGTCCCGCTGGAGAGACC. This sequence encodes CASSPTSGSPAGET. The full CDR3 sequence reads CASSPTSGSPAGETQYF.

Details on this clone: The missing CDR3 end, 3 residues past where the read stops, is filled in from the germline J gene. The chain recombines TRBV4-1 with TRBJ2-7; weak D call: TRBD2 (6 bases). Trimming took 0 bases from V and 2 from J, leaving 14 bases between them. The CDR3 totals 16 residues. Germline V CDR1 and CDR2: MGHRA, YSYEKL. The CDR3: CASSQDRGEVPYEQYF. The sequenced CDR3 bases are TGCGCCAGCAGCCAAGACCGAGGGGAGGTCCCCTACGAG.

The CDR3 protein is CASSSAQQLKSPLHF. The part of the CDR3 DNA that was read is TGTGCCAGTAGTAGCGCACAGCAGTTGAAGTCACCC. V and J are TRBV19 and TRBJ1-6; D unclear. Read coverage stops 3 residues before the CDR3 terminus; the germline J gene supplies the remainder. Trimming shortened V by 4 bases and J by 10 bases, and 17 bases separated the two germline ends. CDR3 length: 15 residues. CDR1 is LNHDA and CDR2 is SQIVND in the germline V gene (reference sequence).

Of note for this clone: Read data end 3 residues before the CDR3 end; the end is taken from the germline J gene. The V and J genes are TRBV10-3 and TRBJ2-7; maybe TRBD1 (5 bases). Deletions cut 2 bases from V and 2 bases from J, with 13 bases between. In germline, CDR1 is ENHRY, CDR2 SYGVKD. CDR3 size: 15 residues. CDR3 region: CAISEPRGVTYEQYF. The covered CDR3 bases are TGTGCCATCAGTGAGCCTAGGGGCGTCACCTACGAG.

Comment on this clone: The read halts 3 residues ahead of the CDR3 end, with the missing end drawn from the germline J gene. The chain recombines TRBV20-1 with TRBJ2-7; TRBD2 matches 8 bases. The germline CDR1 and CDR2 sequences are DFQATT and SNEGSKA (reference sequence). V gave up 0 bases and J gave up 5 bases; unmatched junction bases: 12. The CDR3 totals 16 residues. The chain's CDR3 is CSARDGAGGEVNEQYF. The DNA read from the CDR3 is TGCAGTGCTAGAGATGGGGCCGGGGGGGAAGTCAACGAG.

Regarding this clone: The junction departs from the called germline gene at one end, perhaps through a read error. Read sequence stops 3 residues before the CDR3 end, and the germline J gene provides the missing end. V is TRBV4-2 and J is TRBJ2-2; D is unresolved. The CDR3 sequence is 14 residues long. Germline V gives CDR1 LGHNA, CDR2 YNFKEQ. The chain's CDR3 is CASSQVLGAGELFF. The CDR3 bases that were read are TGCGCCAGCAGCCAAGTCCTAGGAGCCGGGGAG.